This TCR beta chain is drawn from a study of blood T cell repertoires in COVID-19. Overall study context: The analysed material was cDNA or gDNA that came from T cells, B-cell-depleted T cells, or PBMCs.

The ends were cut back, 4 bases at V and 0 bases at J, with 12 bases in the middle. Germline V gives CDR1 SGHRS, CDR2 YFSETQ. There are 15 residues in the CDR3. This clone showed up just once. Assay: immunoSEQ multiplex PCR; the TCRdb copy retains only in-frame clones and omits some. The repertoire holds roughly 500,000 clones, with roughly 90% as singletons. The rearrangement links TRBV5-1 to TRBJ2-3; the D gene is possibly TRBD2 (6 bases). The material sequenced was PBMCs or T cells enriched from blood (not recorded which). This TCR came from a woman between 40 and 55 years old who had recovered from COVID-19. CDR3: CASSNSGVSTDTQYF. The CDR3 nucleotides read TGCGCCAGCAGCAATAGCGGTGTGAGCACAGATACGCAGTATTTT.